These T cell receptor beta chains were read from a single sample in a study of blood T cell repertoires in COVID-19. The method was immunoSEQ multiplex PCR; TCRdb's version includes in-frame clones alone and lacks a portion of them. The sample includes roughly 160,000 clones, around nine tenths of them seen just once. Sequencing was done on a sample of peripheral blood. The receptors stem from a woman between 65 and 79 years old with COVID-19, enrolled during active disease. Both conserved end residues are part of each CDR3. A D gene is named only where the DNA matches it firmly. A row's size may be missing; if present it is once, few, many or a size class.

DNA: TGTGCCACCTTGGGTGGAGATTCAACTAATGAAAAACTGTTTTTT; CDR3: CATLGGDSTNEKLFF; V: TRBV30; D: .; size: few; J: TRBJ1-4
DNA: TGTGCCATGGGGGGAGGACAGGGGACCTACGAGCAGTACTTC; CDR3: CAMGGGQGTYEQYF; V: TRBV10-3; D: TRBD1; size: once; J: TRBJ2-7
DNA: TGCGCCAGCAGCCTCGGGTCGAGGCAGTTCTTC; CDR3: CASSLGSRQFF; V: TRBV5-1; D: .; size: .; J: TRBJ2-1
DNA: TGTGCCAGCAGCTCCGGAGGGCCGGCAGATACGCAGTATTTT; CDR3: CASSSGGPADTQYF; V: TRBV11-2; D: .; size: .; J: TRBJ2-3
DNA: TGTGCCAGCAGCTTGGGGCTAGCGAGTACCGGGGAGCTGTTTTTT; CDR3: CASSLGLASTGELFF; V: TRBV13; D: .; size: .; J: TRBJ2-2
DNA: TGTGCCATCAGTGAGTCAAACCTGGACAGAAATCAGCCCCAGCATTTT; CDR3: CAISESNLDRNQPQHF; V: TRBV10-3; D: .; size: .; J: TRBJ1-5
DNA: TGTGCCTGGAGGCAGGGGCTCGGCTACACCTTC; CDR3: CAWRQGLGYTF; V: TRBV30; D: .; size: .; J: TRBJ1-2
DNA: TGTGCCAGCAGTTCAAACCCTTTGGACAGGGGAGGCGGCTACACCTTC; CDR3: CASSSNPLDRGGGYTF; V: TRBV27; D: TRBD1; size: .; J: TRBJ1-2
DNA: TGCGCCAGCAGCCACGGTGCCCTAGCGGGTTACGAGCAGTACTTC; CDR3: CASSHGALAGYEQYF; V: TRBV4-1; D: TRBD2; size: .; J: TRBJ2-7
DNA: TGTGCCAGCAGTGAAGCCAGCGGGGGTTCAGAGACCCAGTACTTC; CDR3: CASSEASGGSETQYF; V: TRBV2; D: TRBD2; size: .; J: TRBJ2-5
DNA: TGTGCCAGTAGTATGAGGGACAGGGGAACCACTGAAGCTTTCTTT; CDR3: CASSMRDRGTTEAFF; V: TRBV19; D: TRBD1; size: .; J: TRBJ1-1
DNA: TGTGCCAGCAGTGAAGGCAGGGCGTTGAAACTGTTTTTT; CDR3: CASSEGRALKLFF; V: TRBV2; D: .; size: .; J: TRBJ1-4
DNA: TGCGCCAGCAGCCTCTCCACTAGAGCGACCTACAATGAGCAGTTCTTC; CDR3: CASSLSTRATYNEQFF; V: TRBV4-1; D: .; size: .; J: TRBJ2-1
DNA: TGTGCCAGCAGTGAAGCGATTGTTCGGGAGACCCAGTACTTC; CDR3: CASSEAIVRETQYF; V: TRBV6-1; D: .; size: once; J: TRBJ2-5
DNA: TGTGCCAGCAGCCAGTCGGGACAGGGCAAGGGGGAGCAGTACTTC; CDR3: CASSQSGQGKGEQYF; V: TRBV3-1/TRBV3-2; D: TRBD1; size: .; J: TRBJ2-7
DNA: TGTGCCGGGGGGATCGGGGGACCCCTCCACTTT; CDR3: CAGGIGGPLHF; V: TRBV6-5; D: .; size: .; J: TRBJ1-6
DNA: TGTGCCAGCACCCTAGCGGGTCCCTACGAGCAGTACTTC; CDR3: CASTLAGPYEQYF; V: TRBV2; D: TRBD2; size: .; J: TRBJ2-7
DNA: TGCGCCAGCAGCTTGGCTAGCGGGGGTGCCTACGAGCAGTACTTC; CDR3: CASSLASGGAYEQYF; V: TRBV5-1; D: TRBD2; size: .; J: TRBJ2-7
DNA: TGTGCCAGCAGTTTTCTCGTCACCGGGGAGCTGTTTTTT; CDR3: CASSFLVTGELFF; V: TRBV12-3/TRBV12-4; D: .; size: .; J: TRBJ2-2
DNA: TGTGCCAGCATTAGTCAGGGGGCACCGAACACTGAAGCTTTCTTT; CDR3: CASISQGAPNTEAFF; V: TRBV27; D: TRBD1; size: .; J: TRBJ1-1
DNA: TGTGCCAGCAGTACAGGAGAAGGAAACACCATATATTTT; CDR3: CASSTGEGNTIYF; V: TRBV6-5; D: .; size: .; J: TRBJ1-3
DNA: TGTGCCAGCAACCGGCGGGACAGAGAAGAGACCCAGTACTTC; CDR3: CASNRRDREETQYF; V: TRBV2; D: .; size: .; J: TRBJ2-5
DNA: TGTGCCAGCAGTCCATCGGGAGGGCCCGGAAACACCATATATTTT; CDR3: CASSPSGGPGNTIYF; V: TRBV2; D: .; size: .; J: TRBJ1-3
DNA: TGTGCCAGTAGTATATCGGGACAGGGGACACCCCTCCACTTT; CDR3: CASSISGQGTPLHF; V: TRBV19; D: TRBD1; size: .; J: TRBJ1-6
DNA: TGTGCCAGCAGTTTAAAGGGGATGAGGGGGCGTGAAAAACTGTTTTTT; CDR3: CASSLKGMRGREKLFF; V: TRBV28; D: TRBD1; size: .; J: TRBJ1-4
DNA: TGCGCCAGCAGCTTTACTAGCGGGGGTTCGTATGAGCAGTTCTTC; CDR3: CASSFTSGGSYEQFF; V: TRBV4-1; D: TRBD2; size: .; J: TRBJ2-1
DNA: TGCAGCGTTGGCCCGGGACAGGGGTTCTACGAGCAGTACTTC; CDR3: CSVGPGQGFYEQYF; V: TRBV29-1; D: TRBD1; size: .; J: TRBJ2-7
DNA: TGTGCCAGCAGTTACGATGTCGCAGAGAACACTGAAGCTTTCTTT; CDR3: CASSYDVAENTEAFF; V: TRBV6-5; D: .; size: few; J: TRBJ1-1
DNA: TGTGCCAGTAGTATCACCGGACAGGATTCACCCCTCCACTTT; CDR3: CASSITGQDSPLHF; V: TRBV19; D: TRBD1; size: .; J: TRBJ1-6
DNA: TGTGCCAGCTCCCCCGTCGTGGTTGGAGTATATCAGCCCCAGCATTTT; CDR3: CASSPVVVGVYQPQHF; V: TRBV18; D: .; size: .; J: TRBJ1-5
DNA: TGCGCCAGCAGCTTGGTTGCTAGCGGGGGAGAGACCCAGTACTTC; CDR3: CASSLVASGGETQYF; V: TRBV5-1; D: TRBD2; size: .; J: TRBJ2-5
DNA: TGTGCCAGCAGCCCGGGACAGGGGCGCAATCAGCCCCAGCATTTT; CDR3: CASSPGQGRNQPQHF; V: TRBV5-8; D: TRBD1; size: once; J: TRBJ1-5
DNA: TGTGCCAGCAGCGAGAGGGGGACAAGGACCGGGGAGCTGTTTTTT; CDR3: CASSERGTRTGELFF; V: TRBV11-3; D: .; size: .; J: TRBJ2-2
DNA: TGTGCCAGCAGGACTGCTCAAGAGACCCAGTACTTC; CDR3: CASRTAQETQYF; V: TRBV2; D: .; size: .; J: TRBJ2-5
DNA: TGTGCCAGCTCTTACGGACAGGGGATCACTGAAGCTTTCTTT; CDR3: CASSYGQGITEAFF; V: TRBV18; D: TRBD1; size: .; J: TRBJ1-1
DNA: TGTGCCAGCAGTTATCTCCCGGGACAGGGCTTCCCTGAAGCTTTCTTT; CDR3: CASSYLPGQGFPEAFF; V: TRBV27; D: TRBD1; size: .; J: TRBJ1-1
DNA: TGCGCCAGCAGCTTGGGGGAGATGGGCAATCAGCCCCAGCATTTT; CDR3: CASSLGEMGNQPQHF; V: TRBV5-1; D: .; size: .; J: TRBJ1-5